These 5 T cell receptor beta chains were all obtained from the same sample, sequenced in a study of post-analysis software for immune sequencing data (dated by TCRdb to the mid-2010s). No antigen is known for these receptors. What the study reported, not specific to this receptor: Patients showed significantly higher frequencies than controls for roughly five TRBV segments, among them TRBV5-6, TRBV5-1 and TRBV20-1.

Library creation used PCR. Sequenced using an Illumina HiSeq 2500. Unique molecular identifiers were incorporated into TCR beta cDNA libraries to reduce PCR and sequencing biases. The public reads were reprocessed in TCRdb via fastp at Q25 and MiXCR, keeping in-frame beta chains. Every entry covers one CDR3 protein and lists the most common genes and DNA from its rows. Across this sample there are approximately 730,000 distinct CDR3 sequences, with 40% to 55% seen only once. The ten largest clonotypes hold 4.9% of the sample. The specimen sequenced was blood. All receptors derive from a girl aged 10 to 17 with multiple sclerosis.

In its sample, this clonotype was seen a few times. In DNA form, the CDR3 reads TGTGCCAGCAGGGATGGTCGGGATACGCAGTATTTT. Protein product: CASRDGRDTQYF. The V and J genes are TRBV12-3 or TRBV12-4 and TRBJ2-3; D unclear. This CDR3 contains 12 residues. The ends were cut back, 6 bases at V and 6 bases at J, with 10 bases in the middle.

This clonotype was observed a single time. The chain couples TRBV28 to TRBJ2-1; 10 bases are a match to TRBD1. With V trimmed by 3 bases and J by 3 bases, 11 bases remained unmatched. The germline V gene has CDR1 MDHEN and CDR2 SYDVKM. The CDR3 contains 18 residues. The CDR3 coding sequence is TGTGCCAGCAGTTTGGGGGACAGGGGCAAAACGGGCTACAATGAGCAGTTCTTC. It encodes CASSLGDRGKTGYNEQFF.

V gene TRBV20-1 combines with J gene TRBJ1-5, with 9 bases that match TRBD1. V dropped 1 base and J dropped 2; count of bases not matched to a gene: 12. The CDR3 contains 18 residues. Germline V CDR1 and CDR2: DFQATT, SNEGSKA (reference sequence). The chain's CDR3 is CSARGRQGEAYGNQPQHF. CDR3 DNA sequence: TGCAGTGCTAGAGGCCGACAGGGGGAAGCTTATGGCAATCAGCCCCAGCATTTT.

The V call is TRBV28, the J call TRBJ2-1; D not resolved. Trimming left V 2 bases short and J 6 bases short, with 11 bases between. CDR3 size: 14 residues. Germline V gene sequence: CDR1 MDHEN, CDR2 SYDVKM. CDR3 DNA: TGTGCCAGCAGTTTAGGGCAGGTTGGCAATGAGCAGTTCTTC. This sequence encodes CASSLGQVGNEQFF. The whole variable domain, filled in from reference TRBV28 and TRBJ2-1, reads DVKVTQSSRYLVKRTGEKVFLECVQDMDHENMFWYRQDPGLGLRLIYFSYDVKMKEKGDIPEGYSVSREKKERFSLILESASTNQTSMYLCASSLGQVGNEQFFGPGTRLTVL.

The chain recombines TRBV3-1 with TRBJ1-2; 7 bases match TRBD1. Germline V gene lookup returns CDR1 LGHDT and CDR2 YNNKEL (reference sequence). With V trimmed by 8 bases and J by 4 bases, 16 bases remained unmatched. This CDR3 is 16 amino acids long. This CDR3 reads CASAGKLTGARYGYTF. In nucleotides, the CDR3 is TGTGCCAGCGCCGGTAAATTAACAGGGGCCCGCTATGGCTACACCTTC.